This T cell receptor (beta chain) was sequenced in a study of cytomegalovirus exposure and HLA in healthy donors. General study findings and limits: Excluded were some V segments that proved indistinguishable, including TRBV6-2 and TRBV6-3.

As concerns this clone: Its antigen remains unidentified.

CDR3 length equals 13 residues. Germline V CDR1 and CDR2: MDHEN, SYDVKM. V lost 2 bases and J lost 3, with 7 bases in between. Use of 60 Vbeta and 13 Jbeta primers characterized the PCR. Profiled with immunoSEQ multiplex PCR; TCRdb holds only in-frame clones, not every one. The data hold roughly 130,000 clones, with roughly 80% observed a single time. Specimen: PBMCs. This chain links TRBV28 with TRBJ1-1, with a possible D match to TRBD1 (5 bases). The TCR was taken from a middle-aged woman in good health and CMV-seropositive. The CDR3 region is CASSLGAYTEAFF. The CDR3 bases are TGTGCCAGCAGTTTAGGGGCCTACACTGAAGCTTTCTTT.